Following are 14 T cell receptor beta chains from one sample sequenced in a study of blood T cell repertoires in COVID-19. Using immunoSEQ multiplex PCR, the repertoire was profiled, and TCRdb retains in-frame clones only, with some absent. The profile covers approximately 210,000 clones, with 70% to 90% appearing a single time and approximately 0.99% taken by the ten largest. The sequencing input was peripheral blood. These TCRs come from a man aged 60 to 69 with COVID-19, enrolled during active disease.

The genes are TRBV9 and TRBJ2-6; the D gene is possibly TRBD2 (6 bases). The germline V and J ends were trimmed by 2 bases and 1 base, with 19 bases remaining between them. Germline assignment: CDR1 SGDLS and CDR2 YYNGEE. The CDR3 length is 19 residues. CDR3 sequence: CASSVREDQGLSGANVLTF. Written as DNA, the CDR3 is TGTGCCAGCAGCGTTCGCGAGGACCAGGGACTTTCTGGGGCCAACGTCCTGACTTTC.

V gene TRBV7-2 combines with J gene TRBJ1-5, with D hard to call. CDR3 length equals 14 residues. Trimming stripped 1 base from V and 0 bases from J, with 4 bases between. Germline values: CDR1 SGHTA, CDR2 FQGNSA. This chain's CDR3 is CASSLDNSNQPQHF. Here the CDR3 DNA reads TGTGCCAGCAGCTTAGATAATAGCAATCAGCCCCAGCATTTT.

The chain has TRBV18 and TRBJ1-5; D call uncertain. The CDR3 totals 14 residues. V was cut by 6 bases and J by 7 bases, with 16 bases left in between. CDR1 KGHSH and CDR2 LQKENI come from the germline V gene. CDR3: CASSSDGAGQPQHF. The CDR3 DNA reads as TGTGCCAGCTCGTCAGACGGAGCCGGACAGCCCCAGCATTTT.

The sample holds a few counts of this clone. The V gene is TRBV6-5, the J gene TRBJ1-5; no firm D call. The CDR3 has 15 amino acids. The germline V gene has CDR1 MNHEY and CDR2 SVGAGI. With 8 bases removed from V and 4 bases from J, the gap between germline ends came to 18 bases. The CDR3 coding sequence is TGTGCCAGCTACGCCCTGCGGGGAGAGAATCAGCCCCAGCATTTT. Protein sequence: CASYALRGENQPQHF.

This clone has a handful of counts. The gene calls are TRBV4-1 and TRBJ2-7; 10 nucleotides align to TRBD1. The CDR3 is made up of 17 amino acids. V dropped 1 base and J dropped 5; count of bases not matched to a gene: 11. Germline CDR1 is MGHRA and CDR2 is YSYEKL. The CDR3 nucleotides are TGCGCCAGCAGCCAAGGGCCGGGACAGGGGTTTTATAACGAGCAGTACTTC. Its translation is CASSQGPGQGFYNEQYF.

The CDR3 sequence is CATKRGDSYEQYF. For the CDR3, the DNA is TGTGCCACAAAGCGAGGGGACAGCTACGAGCAGTACTTC. The chain has TRBV6-5 and TRBJ2-7; 7 nucleotides align to TRBD1. Germline CDR1 MNHEY, CDR2 SVGAGI. The CDR3 covers 13 residues. The ends lost 10 bases at V and 3 bases at J; junction bases unmatched: 9.

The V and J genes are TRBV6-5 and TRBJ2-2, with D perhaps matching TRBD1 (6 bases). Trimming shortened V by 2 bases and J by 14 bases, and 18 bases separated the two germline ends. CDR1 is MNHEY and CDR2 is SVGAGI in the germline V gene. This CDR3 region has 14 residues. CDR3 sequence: CASSYGTGKGVLFF. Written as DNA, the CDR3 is TGTGCCAGCAGTTACGGAACAGGGAAAGGCGTCCTGTTTTTT.

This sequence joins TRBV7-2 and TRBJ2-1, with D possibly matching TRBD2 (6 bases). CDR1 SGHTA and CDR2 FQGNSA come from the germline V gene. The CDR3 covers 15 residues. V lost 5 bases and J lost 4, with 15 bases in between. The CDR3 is CASSPGGTSYNEQFF. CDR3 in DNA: TGTGCCAGCAGCCCAGGCGGGACCTCATACAATGAGCAGTTCTTC.

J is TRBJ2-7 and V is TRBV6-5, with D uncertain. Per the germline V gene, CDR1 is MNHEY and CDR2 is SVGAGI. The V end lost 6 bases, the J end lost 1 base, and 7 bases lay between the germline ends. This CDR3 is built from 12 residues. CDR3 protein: CASRRGSYEQYF. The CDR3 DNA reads TGTGCCAGCAGGCGCGGATCCTACGAGCAGTACTTC.

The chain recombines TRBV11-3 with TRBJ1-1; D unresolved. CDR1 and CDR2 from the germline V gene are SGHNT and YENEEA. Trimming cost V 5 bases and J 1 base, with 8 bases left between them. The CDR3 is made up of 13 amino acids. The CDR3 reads CASSDRQNTEAFF. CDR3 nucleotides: TGTGCCAGCAGCGATAGACAGAACACTGAAGCTTTCTTT.

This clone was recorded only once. CDR3 region: CAIRRGLSFNEKLFF. CDR3 in DNA: TGTGCCATCAGGAGGGGACTATCCTTTAATGAAAAACTGTTTTTT. This sequence joins TRBV10-3 and TRBJ1-4, with TRBD1 as a possible D gene (5 bases). With 6 bases removed from V and 4 bases from J, the gap between germline ends came to 15 bases. Germline V gene sequence: CDR1 ENHRY, CDR2 SYGVKD. This CDR3 has 15 residues.

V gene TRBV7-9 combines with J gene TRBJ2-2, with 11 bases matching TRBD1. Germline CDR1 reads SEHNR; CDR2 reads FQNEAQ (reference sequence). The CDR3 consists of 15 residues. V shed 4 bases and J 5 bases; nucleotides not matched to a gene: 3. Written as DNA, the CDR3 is TGTGCCAGCAGCTCGGACAGGGGGCCAACCGGGGAGCTGTTTTTT. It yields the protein CASSSDRGPTGELFF.

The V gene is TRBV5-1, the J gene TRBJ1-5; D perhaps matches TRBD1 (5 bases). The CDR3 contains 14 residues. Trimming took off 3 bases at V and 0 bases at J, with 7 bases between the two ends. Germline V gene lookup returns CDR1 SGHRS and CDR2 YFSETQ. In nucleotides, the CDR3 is TGCGCCAGCAGCTCGGACACTAGCAATCAGCCCCAGCATTTT. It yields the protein CASSSDTSNQPQHF.

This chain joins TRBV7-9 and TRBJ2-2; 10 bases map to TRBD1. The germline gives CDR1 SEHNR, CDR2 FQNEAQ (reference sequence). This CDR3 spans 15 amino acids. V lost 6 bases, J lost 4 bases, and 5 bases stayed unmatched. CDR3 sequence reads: CASSQTGGFTGELFF. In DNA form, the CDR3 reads TGTGCCAGCAGTCAGACAGGGGGCTTCACCGGGGAGCTGTTTTTT.